The rows below give T cell receptor beta chains drawn from one sample of a study of blood T cells in healthy people across ages. TCRdb independently ran MiXCR on the 5' RACE reads; one entry per CDR3 protein. The table records roughly 1,800,000 distinct CDR3 sequences, around 50% of them present only once. Input material: blood. These receptors all come from a middle-aged woman in good health. Both conserved end residues are part of each CDR3. D genes are given only for firm matches. Where a row states a size, it is once, few, many or the class of an expanded clone; other rows omit it.

clone_size,j_call,v_call,d_call,cdr3_aa,cdr3_nt
.,TRBJ2-7,TRBV12-3/TRBV12-4,.,CASSLKGSGEQYF,TGTGCCAGCAGTTTAAAGGGCTCGGGGGAGCAGTACTTC
.,TRBJ2-3,TRBV12-3/TRBV12-4,.,CASSVLDNQPQYF,TGTGCCAGCAGTGTTTTGGACAATCAGCCCCAGTATTTT
few,TRBJ2-7,TRBV4-2,TRBD2,CASSQAGTSWKREQYF,TGTGCCAGCAGCCAAGCGGGGACTAGTTGGAAGCGTGAGCAGTACTTC
.,TRBJ1-2,TRBV6-1,.,CASSEEGSSYGYTF,TGTGCCAGCAGTGAAGAGGGCTCTAGCTATGGCTACACCTTC
.,TRBJ2-1,TRBV7-8,TRBD2,CASSLTGTSGGSEFF,TGTGCCAGCAGCTTAACCGGGACTAGCGGGGGAAGTGAGTTCTTC
few,TRBJ2-4,TRBV6-1,TRBD1,CASGREGQGFNLAKNIQYF,TGTGCCAGCGGACGTGAGGGACAGGGGTTCAACTTAGCCAAAAACATTCAGTACTTC
once,TRBJ2-1,TRBV29-1,.,CSVGGAPGLPQETQFF,TGCAGCGTTGGGGGAGCCCCGGGACTCCCGCAAGAGACCCAGTTCTTC
few,TRBJ1-2,TRBV20-1,.,CSALTAAYGYTF,TGCAGTGCTCTGACCGCAGCCTATGGCTACACCTTC
.,TRBJ1-6,TRBV27,.,CASSWSIRQQSYNSPLHF,TGTGCCAGCAGTTGGTCCATCCGGCAGCAGAGTTATAATTCACCCCTCCACTTT
.,TRBJ2-1,TRBV14,TRBD1,CASSPVRSGGEQFF,TGTGCCAGCAGCCCAGTTCGGTCAGGGGGTGAGCAGTTCTTC
.,TRBJ1-4,TRBV4-3,.,CASSQGGGAYNEKLFF,TGCGCCAGCAGCCAAGGTGGGGGGGCCTATAATGAAAAACTGTTTTTT
once,TRBJ2-2,TRBV12-3/TRBV12-4,TRBD1,CASRKQGALTGELFF,TGTGCCAGCAGGAAACAGGGGGCTCTAACCGGGGAGCTGTTTTTT
few,TRBJ2-3,TRBV20-1,TRBD2,CSAGPGTSESTDTQYF,TGCAGTGCTGGTCCCGGGACTAGCGAGAGCACAGATACGCAGTATTTT
few,TRBJ2-7,TRBV6-5,.,CASRSFNRRPYEQYF,TGTGCCAGCAGGTCCTTTAACAGGCGTCCCTACGAGCAGTACTTC